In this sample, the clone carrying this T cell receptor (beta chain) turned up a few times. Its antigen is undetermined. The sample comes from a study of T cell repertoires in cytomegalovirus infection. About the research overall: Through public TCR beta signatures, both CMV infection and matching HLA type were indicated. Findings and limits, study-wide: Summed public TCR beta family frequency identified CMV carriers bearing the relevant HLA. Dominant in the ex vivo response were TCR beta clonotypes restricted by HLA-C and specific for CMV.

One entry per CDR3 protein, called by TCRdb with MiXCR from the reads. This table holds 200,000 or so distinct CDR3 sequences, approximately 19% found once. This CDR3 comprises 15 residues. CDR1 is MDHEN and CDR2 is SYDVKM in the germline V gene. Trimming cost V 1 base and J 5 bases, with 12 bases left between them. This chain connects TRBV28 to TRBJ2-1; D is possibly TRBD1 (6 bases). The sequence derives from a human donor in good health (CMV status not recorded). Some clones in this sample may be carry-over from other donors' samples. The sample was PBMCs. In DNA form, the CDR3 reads TGTGCCAGCAGTTTATTGGGGACAACTAACAATGAGCAGTTCTTC. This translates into CASSLLGTTNNEQFF.